This TCR beta chain is drawn from a study of regulatory T cells in long-lasting Graves disease (dated by TCRdb to the early 2020s). In terms of the full investigation: In the newly diagnosed Graves' disease group, patients had been taking antithyroid drugs for less than 3 months. This study used TCR sequencing and RNA sequencing of peripheral blood to compare persistent Graves' disease patients against newly diagnosed Graves' disease patients. The study took place in China and was registered as a clinical trial. TCR sequencing covered some 13 persistent and around 20 newly diagnosed Graves' disease patients, around 33 samples in total. What the research found in general, with its limitations: The authors noted that the small sample size was a limitation that may lower accuracy. Only the TCR beta chain was sequenced and analyzed. Preferential use of TRBV28, TRBJ1-2 and TRBJ2-5 was observed in persistent disease, whereas TRBV20-1 and TRBJ2-1 were favored in newly diagnosed disease. Peripheral blood alone was examined, since thyroid tissue, which constituted the primary lesion, could not be accessed. A larger number of public clonotypes was shared among persistent patients (more than 2,500) than among newly diagnosed patients (about 990). Persistent Graves' disease patients showed lower TCR Shannon entropy and fewer highly expanded clones than newly diagnosed patients, suggesting clonal expansion.

The library was obtained by multiplex PCR. Sequenced using an Illumina HiSeq 4000. iRepertoire HTBI primers and Arm-PCR amplification of CDR3 regions were used to construct TCR beta libraries. Before sequencing, the PCR products underwent gel purification. Under the source paper's analysis protocol: Across samples, around 62 TRBV and 14 TRBJ segments were identified and used for gene usage analysis of CDR3 amino acid clonotypes. Filtered high-quality paired reads were merged into contigs using COPE and FqMerger. Contigs were aligned with BLAST to IMGT TRBV, TRBD and TRBJ reference genes, and CDR3 was defined per IMGT. Clonotypes above 0.1% frequency were classified as highly expanded clones. Shannon entropy was used to measure repertoire diversity, and the Gini coefficient was used to measure V-J evenness. Public clonotypes were defined as clonotypes shared by more than one individual. The public sequencing data were trimmed at Q25 with fastp and processed into clonotypes with MiXCR by TCRdb, which kept only in-frame beta chains. Identical CDR3 protein sequences are pooled into one entry, listed with their most common genes and DNA. What appears here as the V and J calls and clone size reflects TCRdb's work, not the paper's. This sample gives about 540,000 distinct CDR3 sequences in total; less than 15% of them show up just once. 8% to 10% of the sample goes to the ten largest clones.

Trimming takes 7 bases from V and 6 bases from J, and the germline ends sit 20 bases apart. The germline V gene encodes CDR1 SQVTM and CDR2 ANQGSEA. The CDR3, from cysteine to phenylalanine, totals 14 residues. Only the CDR3 DNA stays, 42 bases, in frame from base 1. The sample's time point label, in plain terms: newly diagnosed GD, antithyroid drugs for less than 3 months. For both TCR sequencing and RNA sequencing, RNA was extracted from PBMCs using TRIzol. Graves' disease was diagnosed according to American Thyroid Association guidelines. The patients came from an endocrinology department in Xi'an, China. From each patient, around 8.3 milliliters of peripheral blood was collected into an EDTA anticoagulant tube. PBMCs were isolated by Ficoll Paque Plus density gradient separation without further T cell sorting. An Agilent 2100 Bioanalyzer and agarose gel were used to check RNA quality, while a NanoDrop 2000 measured RNA concentration.

This clonotype was picked up many times. What antigen it recognizes has not been identified. The input lacks base qualities; no much larger clone sits a single base away. The sample was also reused in another study, on T cells in Graves' hyperthyroidism and ophthalmopathy. The second paper further reports: Graves' hyperthyroidism was defined as stable when no progression to ophthalmopathy occurred over 18 months of follow-up. Hyperthyroidism patients were newly diagnosed, had a disease duration of under 2 months, and were aged 18 to 65 years. Any patient with an uncontrolled infection, another autoimmune disease, pregnancy or lactation was excluded. Diagnoses relied on clinical symptoms, serum thyroxine and TRAb, thyroid ultrasound and orbital computed tomography. For the first round of RT-PCR on the TCR CDR3, the HTBI primer set was used together with the Qiagen OneStep RT-PCR kit. Most expanded thyroid clonotypes (frequency above 0.001) were also found in blood, which suggests that blood repertoires may mirror thyroid immune responses. A 13 V-J signature model separated ophthalmopathy from stable hyperthyroidism, with around 91% sensitivity and around 84% specificity in cross-validation and 80%/75% in testing. In validation, progression to ophthalmopathy was predicted by the model with 70% to 71% sensitivity and approximately 78% specificity, a median of around 5.9 months before onset. TCR V-J signatures able to tell the groups apart were searched for in a discovery cohort of 100 patients, of whom around 43 had Graves' ophthalmopathy and around 57 had stable Graves' hyperthyroidism. Prospective prediction of ophthalmopathy was tested in an independent validation cohort of 18 to 20 hyperthyroidism patients and 17 patients who later progressed to ophthalmopathy. The 75 to 100 discovery patients were randomly split 7:3 into training and test sets. Thyroid tissue and blood T-cell repertoires from six or seven Graves' hyperthyroidism patients were also compared in the study. After blood sampling, hyperthyroidism patients were treated with methimazole at a starting dose of 30 mg daily, and ophthalmopathy patients were treated with high-dose intravenous methylprednisolone. The libraries were constructed in a second round of multiplex PCR and then size-selected and purified. Paired-end sequencing of the libraries was performed with 100 bp reads on an Illumina HiSeq2000. SOAPnuke was used to process the raw data, with reads discarded if the reads contained adapters or uncalled bases, had a mean Phred below 15, or lacked an exact constant-primer or identifier match. High-quality paired reads were merged with COPE v1.2.5, and unique nucleotide sequences were defined as clonotypes. MiTCR v1.1 was used to align clonotypes to the IMGT TRBV, TRBD and TRBJ reference segments. Only V-J combinations with frequency above 0.0001, covering about 99% of repertoires, were analysed. The TCS score was defined as F50 (clonal expansion) divided by E x V (chaos), with BLOSUM62-based TCRdist calculated between CDR3 peptides within each V-J. Welch's t-statistics and random forest reduced 450 to 600 V-J features to 10 to 15, which were used in a naive Bayes classifier (R e1071). No statistical method was used to fix the sample size in advance, and group allocation was not hidden from the investigators. According to the paper, TCR Vbeta CDR3 sequencing was carried out on approximately 140 peripheral blood samples, which came from 40 to 45 ophthalmopathy, approximately 72 hyperthyroidism and about 17 progressor patients.

The sequences come from peripheral blood mononuclear cells (PBMCs), collected at new diagnosis, from a patient treated with antithyroid drugs. Rearrangement joined TRBV29-1 to TRBJ2-3, with TRBD2 perhaps the D gene, on 6 matching bases. This TCR was recovered from a man aged 25-45 years with Graves disease. Donor details come from another sample of the same person, matched by shared clones. The CDR3 protein: CSGGRLDIGDTQYF. The DNA sequence reads TGCAGCGGGGGCCGACTAGACATCGGGGATACGCAGTATTTT.